What follows are 27 T cell receptor beta chains derived from one specimen sequenced in a study of T-cell memory formation after mild COVID-19. TCRdb reprocessed the 5' RACE reads with MiXCR, giving one entry per CDR3 protein. The profile shows about 180,000 distinct CDR3 sequences, roughly 17% of them singletons. The source material was PBMCs or a T cell subset sorted from them (not recorded which). The receptors were gathered from an adult woman who had mild COVID-19 (a few samples of this study predate the infection). Cell type and time point are not known.

This clonotype was seen a single time. The V and J genes are TRBV7-3 and TRBJ2-2; D gene unclear. Deletions cut 2 bases from V and 3 bases from J, with 10 bases between. There are 15 residues in the CDR3. CDR1 SGHTA and CDR2 FQGTGA come from the germline V gene. The CDR3 DNA is TGTGCCAGCAGCTTACTTCCAGAAGACACCGGGGAGCTGTTTTTT. This sequence encodes CASSLLPEDTGELFF.

The chain couples TRBV5-4 to TRBJ1-4; D gene ambiguous. CDR3 length: 14 residues. Trimming took off 4 bases at V and 6 bases at J, with 13 bases between the two ends. The germline CDR1 and CDR2 sequences are SGHNT and YYREEE (reference sequence). CDR3 bases: TGTGCCAGCAGCCCTCGTGGCACAGATGAAAAACTGTTTTTT. It specifies CASSPRGTDEKLFF.

This clonotype has a handful of counts. The chain carries TRBV12-3 or TRBV12-4 and TRBJ2-2; D gene unclear. CDR3 length equals 13 residues. Trimming stripped 2 bases from V and 6 bases from J, with 7 bases between. In DNA form, the CDR3 reads TGTGCCAGCAGTTTAAGGGCGGCCGGGGAGCTGTTTTTT. This gives the protein CASSLRAAGELFF.

This chain connects TRBV6-5 to TRBJ2-2; 8 bases agree with TRBD1. J lost 6 bases, V lost 6 bases, and 6 bases had no gene match. Germline V gene lookup returns CDR1 MNHEY and CDR2 SVGAGI. CDR3 length: 14 amino acids. Written as DNA, the CDR3 is TGTGCCAGCAGCCACACAGGGGGACCCGGGGAGCTGTTTTTT. Translation: CASSHTGGPGELFF.

The rearrangement joins TRBV10-3 to TRBJ2-3; D remains ambiguous. From germline, CDR1 is ENHRY and CDR2 SYGVKD. The ends were cut back, 2 bases at V and 5 bases at J, with 8 bases in the middle. The CDR3 consists of 13 residues. The CDR3 DNA is TGTGCCATCAGTGAGGCACTCGGAGATACGCAGTATTTT. Translation gives CAISEALGDTQYF.

The gene calls are TRBV18 and TRBJ2-1, with no clear D. V was clipped by 3 bases and J by 9 bases, with 12 bases between them. Looked up from germline, CDR1 is KGHSH and CDR2 is LQKENI. The CDR3 contains 13 residues. CDR3 sequence reads: CASSPGWTGEQFF. Here the CDR3 DNA reads TGTGCCAGCTCACCGGGGTGGACGGGTGAGCAGTTCTTC.

This clonotype was counted a few times. Just one base apart from a much larger clone, this may be a read error. The genes are TRBV7-9 and TRBJ2-5, with D perhaps being TRBD1 or TRBD2 (6 bases each). V lost 2 bases to trimming and J lost 3 bases, with 7 bases between them. This CDR3 contains 13 residues. The germline gives CDR1 SEHNR, CDR2 FQNEAQ (reference sequence). CDR3 residues: CASSLRGEETQYF. CDR3 in DNA: TGTGCCAGCAGCTTAAGGGGGGAAGAGACCCAGTACTTC.

This clonotype was seen only a few times. This rearrangement joins TRBV6-5 to TRBJ2-7, with D maybe TRBD2 (6 bases). CDR1 MNHEY and CDR2 SVGAGI come from the germline V gene. CDR3 length: 11 residues. The ends were cut back, 2 bases at V and 9 bases at J, with 8 bases in the middle. CDR3 bases: TGTGCCAGCAGTTACGGAGGGCCGCAGTACTTC. Protein: CASSYGGPQYF.

The J gene is TRBJ2-1, the V gene TRBV5-5; 7 bases are a match to TRBD1. With 1 base clipped from V and 8 bases from J, the junction kept 9 bases outside the gene matches. Per the germline V gene, CDR1 is SGHKS and CDR2 is YYEKEE (reference sequence). This CDR3 spans 15 amino acids. The CDR3 reads CASSLLFTGVDEQFF. DNA of the CDR3: TGTGCCAGCAGCTTGTTGTTCACAGGGGTGGATGAGCAGTTCTTC.

V usage is TRBV30 and J usage is TRBJ2-5; unclear D gene. Germline V gene data show CDR1 as GTSNPN and CDR2 as SVGIG (reference sequence). This CDR3 has 12 amino acids. Trimming cost V 0 bases and J 5 bases, with 7 bases left between them. Here the CDR3 DNA reads TGTGCCTGGAGTGTACTTCGGGAGACCCAGTACTTC. Its translation: CAWSVLRETQYF.

This clonotype was found a few times. The chain combines TRBV24-1 with TRBJ2-3, with D possibly being TRBD1 or TRBD2 (5 bases each). Germline assignment: CDR1 KGHDR and CDR2 SFDVKD. Trimming pared 0 bases from V and 1 base from J, leaving 10 bases between. The CDR3 consists of 16 residues. The CDR3 region has the DNA TGTGCCACCAGTGATTTGGTTCTGGGGGGCACAGATACGCAGTATTTT. This codes for CATSDLVLGGTDTQYF.

The chain has TRBV24-1 and TRBJ2-5; TRBD1 might be the D (5 bases). V lost 1 base, J lost 9 bases, and 11 bases lay in between. CDR3 length: 13 residues. Germline V gene lookup returns CDR1 KGHDR and CDR2 SFDVKD. The CDR3: CATSDFKGYSQYF. The DNA of the CDR3 is TGTGCCACCAGTGATTTTAAGGGGTACTCCCAGTACTTC.

J is TRBJ2-2 and V is TRBV6-4, with no clear D. Trimming removed 2 bases from V and 3 bases from J, with 7 bases in between. Germline CDR1 is MRHNA and CDR2 is SNTAGT. The CDR3 loop spans 14 amino acids. CDR3 nucleotide sequence: TGTGCCAGCAGTGACGGGATTTACACCGGGGAGCTGTTTTTT. This translates into CASSDGIYTGELFF.

This clonotype showed up just a few times. V is TRBV5-1 and J is TRBJ2-3; TRBD2 aligns across 7 bases. The CDR3 contains 12 residues. Trimming at V came to 5 bases and at J to 4 bases, leaving 1 base not matched to a gene. Germline V gene lookup returns CDR1 SGHRS and CDR2 YFSETQ. This chain's CDR3 is CASSREADTQYF. The CDR3 region has the DNA TGCGCCAGCAGTCGGGAGGCAGATACGCAGTATTTT.

The chain carries TRBV12-3 or TRBV12-4 and TRBJ2-7, with TRBD1 matching 10 bases. The CDR3 extends over 15 amino acids. The V gene end was trimmed by 6 bases and the J gene end by 3 bases; junction bases not matched to a gene: 8. CDR3 loop: CASSETGGAFYEQYF. The CDR3, as DNA: TGTGCCAGCAGCGAGACAGGGGGCGCTTTCTACGAGCAGTACTTC.

This clonotype was detected ten times or more. The V call is TRBV6-5, the J call TRBJ2-7; D is ambiguous. V was clipped by 3 bases and J by 3 bases, with 9 bases between them. This CDR3 has 13 residues. The germline V gene has CDR1 MNHEY and CDR2 SVGAGI. CDR3 coding DNA: TGTGCCAGCAGTTATCAACAAGGCTACGAGCAGTACTTC. Protein sequence: CASSYQQGYEQYF.

This chain connects TRBV7-3 to TRBJ2-3; a weak D match, TRBD1 (5 bases). V dropped 2 bases and J dropped 6 bases, with 15 bases sitting between them. This CDR3 contains 15 residues. In germline, CDR1 is SGHTA, CDR2 FQGTGA. Written as DNA, the CDR3 is TGTGCCAGCAGCTTATCTAACGGCAGGGCTGATACGCAGTATTTT. This sequence encodes CASSLSNGRADTQYF.

This clonotype has at least ten counts. This sequence joins TRBV21-1 and TRBJ2-7; the table's D call of TRBD1 was not tested on the DNA. TRBV21-1 counts as a pseudogene. The length of the CDR3 is 15 residues. The CDR3 DNA is TGTGCCAGCAGCTCCTCCGGGGGCAGGTGGATTGGGCAGTACTTC. Translated: CASSSSGGRWIGQYF.

The V gene is TRBV29-1, the J gene TRBJ1-3; D might be TRBD1 (5 bases). The CDR3 spans 11 residues. Trimming pared 2 bases from V and 8 bases from J, leaving 7 bases between. The germline gives CDR1 SQVTM, CDR2 ANQGSEA. CDR3 loop: CSVEQGYTIYF. The CDR3 DNA follows: TGCAGCGTTGAACAGGGCTACACCATATATTTT.

This clonotype has just a few counts. The rearrangement joins TRBV3-1 to TRBJ1-1, with D unclear. Germline V gene sequence: CDR1 LGHDT, CDR2 YNNKEL (reference sequence). Trimming took off 5 bases at V and 5 bases at J, with 12 bases between the two ends. The CDR3 runs 13 residues. The CDR3 DNA follows: TGTGCCAGCAGCTACGCGGGGTTGACTGAAGCTTTCTTT. Its translation is CASSYAGLTEAFF.

V and J are TRBV3-1 and TRBJ2-3; the D call may be TRBD1 or TRBD2 (5 bases each). The germline V gene has CDR1 LGHDT and CDR2 YNNKEL (reference sequence). The CDR3 consists of 15 residues. The V end was cut by 1 base, the J end by 1 base, with 9 bases between. The CDR3 protein is CASSQVGVGTDTQYF. The DNA of the CDR3 is TGTGCCAGCAGCCAAGTGGGGGTCGGCACAGATACGCAGTATTTT.

This clonotype was picked up a small number of times. The chain is built from TRBV18 and TRBJ2-5; 9 bases match TRBD1. CDR1 and CDR2 from the germline V gene are KGHSH and LQKENI. The CDR3 totals 13 residues. Trimming removed 4 bases from V and 5 bases from J; junction bases left unmatched: 2. The CDR3 region is CASSRTGAETQYF. The CDR3 region has the DNA TGTGCCAGCTCACGGACAGGGGCGGAGACCCAGTACTTC.

This clonotype was recorded a few times. This chain links TRBV30 with TRBJ2-5, with D tentatively TRBD1 or TRBD2 (6 bases each). Trimming pared 0 bases from V and 4 bases from J, leaving 21 bases between. This CDR3 spans 17 amino acids. Germline-derived CDR1 and CDR2 are GTSNPN and SVGIG (reference sequence). CDR3 nucleotide sequence: TGTGCCTGGAGTGTACAAGGAGCGGTACAGGGAGGAGAGACCCAGTACTTC. This gives the protein CAWSVQGAVQGGETQYF.

This chain uses TRBV12-3 or TRBV12-4 with TRBJ2-5; 13 nucleotides agree with TRBD2. V dropped 0 bases and J dropped 5; count of bases not matched to a gene: 6. This CDR3 comprises 17 residues. For the CDR3, the DNA is TGTGCCAGCAGTTTAGCGGGACTAGCGGGACGGTGGGAGACCCAGTACTTC. It specifies CASSLAGLAGRWETQYF.

This clonotype was counted a few times. The V gene is TRBV9, the J gene TRBJ2-2; D gene ambiguous. V dropped 0 bases and J dropped 9 bases, with 6 bases sitting between them. The CDR3 has 12 amino acids. In germline, CDR1 is SGDLS, CDR2 YYNGEE. The chain's CDR3 is CASSVVGRELFF. The CDR3 coding sequence is TGTGCCAGCAGCGTAGTGGGCCGGGAGCTGTTTTTT.

The J gene is TRBJ2-5, the V gene TRBV11-2, with D hard to call. The germline V and J ends were trimmed by 7 bases and 2 bases, with 14 bases remaining between them. CDR3 size: 14 residues. Germline CDR1 reads SGHAT; CDR2 reads FQNNGV. The CDR3, as DNA: TGTGCCAGCACGCAGACGTTATCTCAAGAGACCCAGTACTTC. Its translation: CASTQTLSQETQYF.

The chain uses TRBV18 and TRBJ2-1; TRBD2 agrees at 9 bases. The trim removed 1 base at V and 5 bases at J, leaving 0 bases unmatched. This CDR3 is 14 amino acids long. Per germline, CDR1 KGHSH and CDR2 LQKENI. The CDR3: CASSPLAGDNEQFF. In nucleotides, the CDR3 is TGTGCCAGCTCACCACTAGCGGGAGACAATGAGCAGTTCTTC.